Sequencing of this T cell receptor beta chain was carried out in a study of T cell responses to AZD1222 COVID-19 vaccine. Study results and limitations: Most donors were white British, females outnumbered males, and clonal diversity was possibly underestimated. Spike-specific TCRs gained breadth and depth after people received two AZD1222 doses. Repertoires in all cases were sampled only once the peak T cell response had passed.

Looked up from germline, CDR1 is MNHNY and CDR2 is SVGAGI (reference sequence). J was trimmed by 7 bases and V by 11 bases; bases with no gene match: 10. The CDR3 length is 13 residues. Assay used: immunoSEQ multiplex PCR; TCRdb lists only in-frame clones, some missing. Found here are about 110,000 clones, around 90% of them singletons; the top ten hold around 3.3%. This clone occurred once. The antigen is not known. The chain uses TRBV6-6 and TRBJ1-2; TRBD1 matches at 10 bases. The sample here was peripheral blood, taken on day 0 of MenACWY control vaccination. The sequence derives from an adult in good health. CDR3 sequence reads: CAVRQGAGSGYTF. As DNA, the CDR3 is TGTGCCGTAAGACAGGGGGCGGGGAGTGGCTACACCTTC.